These 2 T cell receptor beta chains were sequenced from one sample in a study of blood T cell repertoires in COVID-19. TCRdb's table, derived via immunoSEQ multiplex PCR, lists solely in-frame clones and lacks some. The sample contains roughly 500,000 clones, more than 75% of which appear only once. What was sequenced was PBMCs or T cells enriched from blood (not recorded which). These receptor sequences come from a woman in her forties who had recovered from COVID-19.

The V and J genes are TRBV11-2 and TRBJ2-1; the match to TRBD2 covers 15 bases. V trimming: 2 bases; J trimming: 7 bases; junction bases outside the gene matches: 6. Germline CDR1 and CDR2: SGHAT and FQNNGV. This CDR3 region has 17 residues. The CDR3 DNA is TGTGCCAGCAGCTTAATGGGACTAGCGGGAGGAGGGAATGAGCAGTTCTTC. Its translation: CASSLMGLAGGGNEQFF.

This clone was counted a few times. V gene TRBV4-1 combines with J gene TRBJ1-3, with 7 bases aligning to TRBD1. V lost 4 bases and J lost 4; bases outside the gene matches: 10. Per the germline V gene, CDR1 is MGHRA and CDR2 is YSYEKL. The CDR3 contains 16 residues. The CDR3 protein is CASSPPYRGRGNTIYF. DNA of the CDR3: TGCGCCAGCAGCCCACCTTACAGGGGAAGGGGAAACACCATATATTTT.